Presented here are 8 T cell receptor beta chains from one specimen sequenced in a study of blood T cell repertoires in COVID-19. Using immunoSEQ multiplex PCR, the repertoire was profiled, and TCRdb retains in-frame clones only, with some absent. The data contain tens of thousands of clones, roughly 87% of them singletons. The sequenced sample was peripheral blood. These receptors were obtained from a woman in her sixties with COVID-19, enrolled during active disease.

This clone has just a few counts. The gene calls are TRBV7-8 and TRBJ1-5; D gene unclear. The CDR3 totals 16 residues. CDR1 SGHVS and CDR2 FQNEAQ come from the germline V gene. With 0 bases removed from V and 0 bases from J, the gap between germline ends came to 9 bases. The CDR3 DNA follows: TGTGCCAGCAGCTTAGCTGGCAGAAATAGCAATCAGCCCCAGCATTTT. This encodes CASSLAGRNSNQPQHF.

The V and J genes are TRBV5-1 and TRBJ1-1; TRBD1 agrees at 7 bases. This CDR3 has 14 residues. Germline CDR1 and CDR2: SGHRS and YFSETQ. The V gene end was trimmed by 4 bases and the J gene end by 4 bases; junction bases not matched to a gene: 7. CDR3 sequence (DNA): TGCGCCAGCAGCCGGGACAGCTACGGCACTGAAGCTTTCTTT. Translating gives CASSRDSYGTEAFF.

The chain recombines TRBV6-6 with TRBJ1-5; TRBD1 is a possible D gene (6 bases). Per the germline V gene, CDR1 is MNHNY and CDR2 is SVGAGI (reference sequence). V lost 5 bases and J 4 bases, leaving 15 bases between the germline ends. This CDR3 spans 15 amino acids. Here the CDR3 reads CASSHEGQVNQPQHF. The CDR3 DNA is TGTGCCAGCAGTCACGAGGGACAAGTGAATCAGCCCCAGCATTTT.

The rearrangement joins TRBV6-2 or TRBV6-3 to TRBJ2-1; 8 bases match TRBD2. The CDR3 is 14 residues long. V lost 5 bases to trimming and J lost 3 bases; unmatched junction nucleotides: 3. Germline values: CDR1 MNHEY, CDR2 SVGEGT. The DNA for the CDR3 is TGTGCCAGCAGTAAAAGCGGGGGCTACAATGAGCAGTTCTTC. It codes for CASSKSGGYNEQFF.

V is TRBV29-1 and J is TRBJ2-5; TRBD2 aligns across 10 bases. Germline CDR1 reads SQVTM; CDR2 reads ANQGSEA. V gave up 6 bases and J gave up 2 bases; unmatched junction bases: 3. This CDR3 region has 13 residues. The CDR3 reads CSVKAGGQETQYF. CDR3 nucleotides: TGCAGCGTCAAAGCGGGGGGGCAAGAGACCCAGTACTTC.

This chain uses TRBV20-1 with TRBJ2-6; a weak D match, TRBD2 (5 bases). This CDR3 spans 16 amino acids. From germline, CDR1 is DFQATT and CDR2 SNEGSKA (reference sequence). The germline V and J ends were trimmed by 3 bases and 0 bases, with 12 bases remaining between them. The DNA of the CDR3 is TGCAGTGCTAGTCCGCCCGGGATCTCTGGGGCCAACGTCCTGACTTTC. This encodes CSASPPGISGANVLTF.

The chain uses TRBV10-3 and TRBJ1-5, with 9 bases identical to TRBD1. CDR1 and CDR2 from the germline V gene are ENHRY and SYGVKD. This CDR3 contains 16 residues. V lost 6 bases to trimming and J lost 3 bases; unmatched junction nucleotides: 9. CDR3 sequence reads: CAISDRTGASNQPQHF. The CDR3 nucleotides read TGTGCCATCAGCGACAGGACAGGGGCATCCAATCAGCCCCAGCATTTT.

This rearrangement joins TRBV19 to TRBJ1-1; tentative D call: TRBD1 (5 bases). V lost 6 bases and J lost 10, with 24 bases in between. CDR3 size: 15 residues. Per the germline V gene, CDR1 is LNHDA and CDR2 is SQIVND (reference sequence). Here the CDR3 reads CASRRTRAARLGAFF. CDR3 bases: TGTGCCAGTAGGCGTACCAGGGCCGCCAGATTAGGAGCTTTCTTT.